Each of the 20 T cell receptor beta chains below was sequenced from the same sample in a study of blood T cell repertoires in COVID-19. Repertoires were generated with immunoSEQ multiplex PCR, while TCRdb's copy carries only in-frame clones and drops some. The repertoire holds more than 250,000 clones, with just over 85% as singletons. Sequencing was carried out using PBMCs or T cells enriched from blood (not recorded which). The origin of the receptors is a woman between 18 and 30 years old who had recovered from COVID-19.

This clone turned up a few times. The V call is TRBV4-2, the J call TRBJ2-2; TRBD2 matches at 8 bases. Trimming took 4 bases from V and 6 from J; bases not matched to a gene: 19. Germline V gene data show CDR1 as LGHNA and CDR2 as YNFKEQ. This CDR3 has 19 residues. The DNA of the CDR3 is TGTGCCAGCAGCCTCCAATTCCCGGGACACGGGGGGGAGGCCGGGGAGCTGTTTTTT. Translated, it gives CASSLQFPGHGGEAGELFF.

The chain joins TRBV15 to TRBJ1-5, with TRBD1 matching over 7 bases. The CDR3 has 16 residues. The ends lost 0 bases at V and 9 bases at J; junction bases unmatched: 11. Germline-derived CDR1 and CDR2 are LNHNV and YYDKDF (reference sequence). The CDR3 reads CATSRDRGRGSWPQHF. CDR3 nucleotide sequence: TGTGCCACCAGCAGAGATAGGGGGCGGGGATCATGGCCCCAGCATTTT.

The chain couples TRBV9 to TRBJ2-2; 8 positions agree with TRBD2. CDR3 length: 17 residues. The V and J ends lost 3 bases and 4 bases, in that order; junction bases with no gene match: 11. Germline V gene lookup returns CDR1 SGDLS and CDR2 YYNGEE. The CDR3 spells CASSAHLRTSSTGELFF. The CDR3 nucleotides are TGTGCCAGCAGCGCCCATCTCCGGACTAGCAGCACCGGGGAGCTGTTTTTT.

The genes are TRBV2 and TRBJ2-5, with 11 bases identical to TRBD2. J gave up 2 bases and V 2 bases, and 7 bases lay outside the gene matches. The CDR3 runs to 17 residues. Germline CDR1 reads SNHLY; CDR2 reads FYNNEI. In DNA, the CDR3 is TGTGCCAGCAGTGAATTTATCGGGACTAGCGGACAAGAGACCCAGTACTTC. Residues: CASSEFIGTSGQETQYF.

The chain employs TRBV4-1 and TRBJ2-3, with D possibly matching TRBD1 (5 bases). V was pared by 4 bases and J by 3 bases, with 14 bases between. Per germline, CDR1 MGHRA and CDR2 YSYEKL. The CDR3 has 15 residues. CDR3 sequence (DNA): TGCGCCAGCAGCCTACGGCAGGGTAGGACAGATACGCAGTATTTT. This gives the protein CASSLRQGRTDTQYF.

The gene calls are TRBV28 and TRBJ1-6; the match to TRBD1 covers 8 bases. With 6 bases clipped from V and 7 bases from J, the junction kept 5 bases outside the gene matches. The CDR3 totals 14 residues. Germline V lookup: CDR1 MDHEN, CDR2 SYDVKM. The CDR3 DNA follows: TGTGCCAGCAGAAACAGGGGGAGGAATTCACCCCTCCACTTT. Residues: CASRNRGRNSPLHF.

This chain joins TRBV7-9 and TRBJ1-4; D gene uncertain. The germline V gene encodes CDR1 SEHNR and CDR2 FQNEAQ (reference sequence). This CDR3 contains 14 residues. The ends were cut back, 6 bases at V and 5 bases at J, with 13 bases in the middle. The CDR3 reads CASSLGAINEKLFF. The CDR3 nucleotides are TGTGCCAGCAGTCTCGGTGCGATAAATGAAAAACTGTTTTTT. The whole variable domain, filled in from reference TRBV7-9 and TRBJ1-4, reads DTGVSQNPRHKITKRGQNVTFRCDPISEHNRLYWYRQTLGQGPEFLTYFQNEAQLEKSRLLSDRFSAERPKGSFSTLEIQRTEQGDSAMYLCASSLGAINEKLFFGSGTQLSVL.

The chain recombines TRBV19 with TRBJ1-1; 8 bases line up with TRBD1. The CDR3 runs 15 residues. Losses at the gene ends were 3 bases for V and 3 bases for J; bases not matched to a gene: 6. Germline loops: CDR1 LNHDA, CDR2 SQIVND (reference sequence). The CDR3 protein is CASSINPQGDTEAFF. In nucleotides, the CDR3 is TGTGCCAGTAGTATCAATCCACAGGGGGACACTGAAGCTTTCTTT.

The chain combines TRBV18 with TRBJ2-1, with 7 bases fitting TRBD1. The CDR3 covers 12 residues. Trimming at V came to 3 bases and at J to 10 bases, leaving 3 bases not matched to a gene. Germline assignment: CDR1 KGHSH and CDR2 LQKENI. As DNA, the CDR3 is TGTGCCAGCTCACCGGGGGACAGCGAGCAGTTCTTC. Translation gives CASSPGDSEQFF.

The chain recombines TRBV19 with TRBJ1-5; 7 positions agree with TRBD1. CDR1 LNHDA and CDR2 SQIVND come from the germline V gene (reference sequence). V was clipped by 5 bases and J by 4 bases; unmatched bases: 5. The length of the CDR3 is 14 residues. The CDR3 bases are TGTGCCAGTAGTGCCCAACAGGGGAATCAGCCCCAGCATTTT. It is translated as CASSAQQGNQPQHF.

This chain connects TRBV2 to TRBJ2-7; 7 bases match TRBD1. The CDR3 loop spans 16 amino acids. Germline CDR1 SNHLY, CDR2 FYNNEI. J was trimmed by 5 bases and V by 7 bases; bases with no gene match: 17. CDR3 in DNA: TGTGCCAGCAAGATGACAGGGAAAATAAGTATCCACGAGCAGTACTTC. It codes for CASKMTGKISIHEQYF.

In its sample, this clone was seen once. This chain joins TRBV28 and TRBJ2-4; TRBD2 matches 15 bases. There are 18 residues in the CDR3. The germline V gene encodes CDR1 MDHEN and CDR2 SYDVKM. The V segment lost 3 bases and the J segment 4 bases; nucleotides outside the gene matches: 7. CDR3 protein: CASSFVPGTSGRKNIQYF. CDR3 coding DNA: TGTGCCAGCAGTTTCGTTCCCGGGACTAGCGGGAGGAAAAACATTCAGTACTTC.

J is TRBJ2-2 and V is TRBV5-4; 7 nucleotides match TRBD1. Germline-derived CDR1 and CDR2 are SGHNT and YYREEE (reference sequence). With V trimmed by 2 bases and J by 5 bases, 6 bases remained unmatched. The CDR3 consists of 15 residues. CDR3 protein: CASSLTGQRTGELFF. The CDR3 DNA is TGTGCCAGCAGCTTAACGGGACAGCGAACCGGGGAGCTGTTTTTT. Full variable domain (rest looked up from reference TRBV5-4 and TRBJ2-2): ETGVTQSPTHLIKTRGQQVTLRCSSQSGHNTVSWYQQALGQGPQFIFQYYREEENGRGNFPPRFSGLQFPNYSSELNVNALELDDSALYLCASSLTGQRTGELFFGEGSRLTVL.

The chain joins TRBV13 to TRBJ2-5, with 9 bases lining up with TRBD2. V was pared by 4 bases and J by 6 bases, with 15 bases of the junction left unmatched. This CDR3 spans 17 amino acids. Germline values: CDR1 PRHDT, CDR2 FYEKMQ (reference sequence). The CDR3 here is CASSSSGRGAGGKTQYF. The DNA for the CDR3 is TGTGCCAGCAGCTCCTCGGGTCGGGGCGCGGGGGGGAAGACCCAGTACTTC.

The rearrangement links TRBV28 to TRBJ1-3; D is unresolved. V gave up 6 bases and J gave up 12 bases, with 12 bases separating them. Germline V CDR1 and CDR2: MDHEN, SYDVKM. The CDR3 is 11 amino acids. CDR3 in DNA: TGTGCCAGCAGCGCATGGTCCGGCATATATTTT. This sequence encodes CASSAWSGIYF.

This chain joins TRBV2 and TRBJ1-4; 9 bases align to TRBD1. This CDR3 has 16 residues. Per germline, CDR1 SNHLY and CDR2 FYNNEI. Losses at the gene ends were 8 bases for V and 6 bases for J; bases not matched to a gene: 13. CDR3 sequence: CASRPGTGRGDEKLFF. The CDR3 DNA reads TGTGCCAGCCGTCCCGGGACAGGGCGGGGAGATGAAAAACTGTTTTTT.

The chain has TRBV9 and TRBJ1-1, with D possibly TRBD1 on 5 matching bases. Germline assignment: CDR1 SGDLS and CDR2 YYNGEE. CDR3 length equals 15 residues. V lost 0 bases and J 4 bases, leaving 13 bases between the germline ends. The CDR3 nucleotides are TGTGCCAGCAGCGTAGGGGACTCAGGGATCACTGAAGCTTTCTTT. Residues: CASSVGDSGITEAFF. The whole variable domain, filled in from reference TRBV9 and TRBJ1-1, reads DSGVTQTPKHLITATGQRVTLRCSPRSGDLSVYWYQQSLDQGLQFLIQYYNGEERAKGNILERFSAQQFPDLHSELNLSSLELGDSALYFCASSVGDSGITEAFFGQGTRLTVV.

This chain links TRBV7-9 with TRBJ2-1; weak D call: TRBD1 (6 bases). The CDR3 is made up of 16 amino acids. Germline-derived CDR1 and CDR2 are SEHNR and FQNEAQ (reference sequence). V was clipped by 2 bases and J by 9 bases, with 20 bases between them. The CDR3 DNA reads as TGTGCCAGCAGCTTATTAGACAGGACAATTTTGGGTGAGCAGTTCTTC. Protein sequence: CASSLLDRTILGEQFF.

The V and J genes are TRBV7-2 and TRBJ2-3; 8 positions agree with TRBD1. Trimming cost V 3 bases and J 2 bases; bases outside gene matches: 7. The germline CDR1 and CDR2 sequences are SGHTA and FQGNSA. This CDR3 region has 16 residues. The CDR3 loop reads CASSLQETGVTDTQYF. CDR3 nucleotide sequence: TGTGCCAGCAGCTTGCAGGAGACAGGGGTCACAGATACGCAGTATTTT.

The chain employs TRBV5-6 and TRBJ1-3; maybe TRBD1 (5 bases). CDR3 length: 15 amino acids. In germline, CDR1 is SGHDT, CDR2 YYEEEE. V gave up 0 bases and J gave up 0 bases, with 7 bases separating them. The CDR3 sequence: CASSLAQGSGNTIYF. Written as DNA, the CDR3 is TGTGCCAGCAGCTTGGCCCAGGGCTCTGGAAACACCATATATTTT.